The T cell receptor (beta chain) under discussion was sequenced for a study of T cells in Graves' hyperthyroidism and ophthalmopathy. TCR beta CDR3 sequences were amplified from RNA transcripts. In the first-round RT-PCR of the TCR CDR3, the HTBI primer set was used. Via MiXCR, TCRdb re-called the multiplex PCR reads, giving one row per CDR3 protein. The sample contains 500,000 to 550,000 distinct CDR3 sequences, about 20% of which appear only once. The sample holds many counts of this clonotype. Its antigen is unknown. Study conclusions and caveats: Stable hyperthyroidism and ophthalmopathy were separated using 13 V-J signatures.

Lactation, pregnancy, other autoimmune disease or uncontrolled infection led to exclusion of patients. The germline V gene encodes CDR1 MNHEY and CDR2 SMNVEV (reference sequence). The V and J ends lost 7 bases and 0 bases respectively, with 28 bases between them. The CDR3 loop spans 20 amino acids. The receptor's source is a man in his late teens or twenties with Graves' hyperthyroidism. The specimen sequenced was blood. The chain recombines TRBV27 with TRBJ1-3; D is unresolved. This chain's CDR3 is CASIYEDGRRFSDSGNTIYF. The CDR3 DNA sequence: TGTGCCAGCATTTATGAAGACGGACGGCGATTTTCCGACTCTGGAAACACCATATATTTT.